One sample yielded the 24 T cell receptor beta chains listed below, sequenced in a study of blood T cell repertoires in COVID-19. Clones were sequenced by immunoSEQ multiplex PCR, and TCRdb holds only the in-frame ones, with some missing. Of fewer than 350,000 clones in the sample, around 87% were seen once. Input material: peripheral blood. The receptors derive from a woman aged 50 to 60 who had recovered from COVID-19.

This clone was seen at least ten times. The chain has TRBV3-1 (or the pseudogene TRBV3-2) and TRBJ2-6, with no clear D. Germline lookup yields CDR1 LGHDT and CDR2 YNNKEL (reference sequence). The CDR3 extends over 14 amino acids. Trimming removed 7 bases from V and 2 bases from J, with 9 bases in between. Here the CDR3 DNA reads TGTGCCAGCACTCACATAACTGGGGCCAACGTCCTGACTTTC. Amino acids: CASTHITGANVLTF.

The J gene is TRBJ1-1, the V gene TRBV19; D not certain. The CDR3 is made up of 13 amino acids. Trimming took 5 bases from V and 1 from J, leaving 8 bases between them. Germline loops: CDR1 LNHDA, CDR2 SQIVND (reference sequence). The CDR3 coding sequence is TGTGCCAGTAGTTCTTCAGGGAACACTGAAGCTTTCTTT. It yields the protein CASSSSGNTEAFF.

V gene TRBV27 combines with J gene TRBJ2-7, with a possible D match to TRBD2 (5 bases). V shed 6 bases and J shed 2 bases, with 8 bases lying between them. The CDR3 has 12 amino acids. CDR1 and CDR2 from the germline V gene are MNHEY and SMNVEV (reference sequence). Written as DNA, the CDR3 is TGTGCCAGCAGAGGACTCCCCTACGAGCAGTACTTC. Translated: CASRGLPYEQYF.

V is TRBV7-2 and J is TRBJ1-2; TRBD1 aligns across 9 bases. CDR3 length equals 15 residues. CDR1 and CDR2 (germline): SGHTA, FQGNSA. With V trimmed by 6 bases and J by 5 bases, 10 bases remained unmatched. Here the CDR3 reads CASRQGTGGSYGYTF. The CDR3 nucleotides read TGTGCCAGCAGGCAAGGAACAGGGGGCTCATATGGCTACACCTTC. Supplemented by reference TRBV7-2 and TRBJ1-2, the full variable domain reads GAGVSQSPSNKVTEKGKDVELRCDPISGHTALYWYRQSLGQGLEFLIYFQGNSAPDKSGLPSDRFSAERTGGSVSTLTIQRTQQEDSAVYLCASRQGTGGSYGYTFGSGTRLTVV.

This clone has a single count. V usage is TRBV7-2 and J usage is TRBJ2-2; possibly TRBD2 for D (5 bases). CDR1 is SGHTA, CDR2 FQGNSA, per germline. The CDR3 has 14 residues. The V end was cut by 1 base, the J end by 9 bases, with 12 bases between. In nucleotides, the CDR3 is TGTGCCAGCAGCTTAGGCTCGGGGTCAAGGGAGCTGTTTTTT. Translation gives CASSLGSGSRELFF.

V is TRBV6-2 or TRBV6-3 and J is TRBJ1-5, with a weak D call TRBD1 (6 bases). Germline loops: CDR1 MNHEY, CDR2 SVGEGT. The length of the CDR3 is 14 residues. With 5 bases removed from V and 2 bases from J, the gap between germline ends came to 10 bases. The CDR3 sequence: CASSLQGGNQPQHF. In DNA form, the CDR3 reads TGTGCCAGCAGTCTACAGGGAGGCAATCAGCCCCAGCATTTT.

The chain links TRBV2 to TRBJ1-2, with TRBD1 matching over 7 bases. The V gene end was trimmed by 6 bases and the J gene end by 2 bases; junction bases not matched to a gene: 3. The CDR3 has 13 residues. Per the germline V gene, CDR1 is SNHLY and CDR2 is FYNNEI. This CDR3 is CASSGTENYGYTF. The CDR3 DNA is TGTGCCAGCAGCGGGACAGAAAACTATGGCTACACCTTC.

The rearrangement uses TRBV7-3 and TRBJ1-6; 7 nucleotides line up with TRBD1. The V gene end was trimmed by 2 bases and the J gene end by 10 bases; junction bases not matched to a gene: 8. This CDR3 region has 15 residues. Germline CDR1 SGHTA, CDR2 FQGTGA. The DNA for the CDR3 is TGTGCCAGCAGCTTATTTGGCCAGGGGGTGTCACCCCTCCACTTT. Residues: CASSLFGQGVSPLHF. The whole variable domain, remainder taken from reference TRBV7-3 and TRBJ1-6, is GAGVSQTPSNKVTEKGKYVELRCDPISGHTALYWYRQSLGQGPEFLIYFQGTGAADDSGLPNDRFFAVRPEGSVSTLKIQRTERGDSAVYLCASSLFGQGVSPLHFGNGTRLTVT.

The V and J genes are TRBV27 and TRBJ1-2; 11 nucleotides match TRBD1. J was trimmed by 4 bases and V by 6 bases; bases with no gene match: 1. The CDR3 consists of 13 residues. Germline CDR1 MNHEY, CDR2 SMNVEV (reference sequence). This chain's CDR3 is CASSGTGGYGYTF. For the CDR3, the DNA is TGTGCCAGCAGCGGGACAGGGGGCTATGGCTACACCTTC.

The chain joins TRBV29-1 to TRBJ2-2; 9 bases are shared with TRBD1. After removal of 6 bases from V and 2 bases from J, the junction contained 4 bases not matched to a gene. From germline, CDR1 is SQVTM and CDR2 ANQGSEA. The CDR3 covers 14 residues. The CDR3: CSVRDRVNTGELFF. DNA of the CDR3: TGCAGCGTAAGGGACAGGGTAAACACCGGGGAGCTGTTTTTT.

The J gene is TRBJ2-1, the V gene TRBV2; D unresolved. V gave up 5 bases and J gave up 9 bases, with 5 bases separating them. This CDR3 region has 10 residues. CDR1 and CDR2 (germline): SNHLY, FYNNEI. CDR3 sequence: CASSQFEQFF. For the CDR3, the DNA is TGTGCCAGCAGTCAATTTGAGCAGTTCTTC. The entire variable domain, with the rest obtained from reference TRBV2 and TRBJ2-1, is as follows: EPEVTQTPSHQVTQMGQEVILRCVPISNHLYFYWYRQILGQKVEFLVSFYNNEISEKSEIFDDQFSVERPDGSNFTLKIRSTKLEDSAMYFCASSQFEQFFGPGTRLTVL.

The rearrangement links TRBV2 to TRBJ2-6, with D tentatively TRBD2 (7 bases). Germline V lookup: CDR1 SNHLY, CDR2 FYNNEI. This CDR3 has 22 residues. V was pared by 0 bases and J by 0 bases, with 24 bases between. CDR3 loop: CASSEALYRWEGVSSGANVLTF. CDR3 coding DNA: TGTGCCAGCAGTGAAGCGCTTTACAGGTGGGAGGGGGTTAGCTCTGGGGCCAACGTCCTGACTTTC. Full variable domain (outside the CDR3, taken from reference TRBV2 and TRBJ2-6): EPEVTQTPSHQVTQMGQEVILRCVPISNHLYFYWYRQILGQKVEFLVSFYNNEISEKSEIFDDQFSVERPDGSNFTLKIRSTKLEDSAMYFCASSEALYRWEGVSSGANVLTFGAGSRLTVL.

The chain uses TRBV28 and TRBJ2-4; perhaps TRBD1 as D (6 bases). Germline assignment: CDR1 MDHEN and CDR2 SYDVKM. CDR3 length equals 12 residues. V lost 7 bases, J lost 6 bases, and 10 bases lay in between. CDR3 amino acids: CASNPQGNIQYF. The CDR3 DNA sequence: TGTGCCAGCAATCCACAGGGAAACATTCAGTACTTC.

The rearrangement links TRBV7-9 to TRBJ2-4; the D gene is possibly TRBD2 (5 bases). The CDR3 covers 15 residues. Germline-derived CDR1 and CDR2 are SEHNR and FQNEAQ (reference sequence). Between the trimmed V and J ends, which lost 1 base and 0 bases, there was a span of 7 bases. CDR3 loop: CASSLDGLAKNIQYF. The DNA of the CDR3 is TGTGCCAGCAGCTTAGACGGACTAGCCAAAAACATTCAGTACTTC.

The chain carries TRBV15 and TRBJ2-7, with a tentative D call TRBD2 (6 bases). This CDR3 contains 14 residues. V lost 0 bases and J lost 3, with 9 bases in between. The germline V gene encodes CDR1 LNHNV and CDR2 YYDKDF (reference sequence). The CDR3 region is CATSRETSYYEQYF. The CDR3 nucleotides read TGTGCCACCAGCAGAGAGACTAGTTACTACGAGCAGTACTTC.

This clone occurred a few times. This chain connects TRBV15 to TRBJ2-4, with no clear D. V was cut by 1 base and J by 5 bases, with 12 bases left in between. This CDR3 contains 15 residues. Germline CDR1 LNHNV, CDR2 YYDKDF (reference sequence). The CDR3 sequence is CATSRGSTGENIQYF. The CDR3, as DNA: TGTGCCACCAGCAGAGGCAGTACGGGTGAAAACATTCAGTACTTC.

The chain uses TRBV27 and TRBJ2-3; D possibly corresponds to TRBD1 (6 bases). CDR1 and CDR2 from the germline V gene are MNHEY and SMNVEV (reference sequence). V was clipped by 4 bases and J by 4 bases, with 18 bases between them. The CDR3 spans 16 residues. CDR3 sequence (DNA): TGTGCCAGCAGTTCTCTGAAAAAAACAGGGCCAGATACGCAGTATTTT. This codes for CASSSLKKTGPDTQYF.

This chain uses TRBV9 with TRBJ2-3; the match to TRBD2 covers 15 bases. The germline V gene encodes CDR1 SGDLS and CDR2 YYNGEE. With 2 bases clipped from V and 5 bases from J, the junction kept 3 bases outside the gene matches. The CDR3 runs to 16 residues. The CDR3 DNA reads TGTGCCAGCAGCGTTCCGGGACTAGCGGGGGGAGATACGCAGTATTTT. Translating gives CASSVPGLAGGDTQYF. The complete variable domain, with remaining parts taken from reference TRBV9 and TRBJ2-3, reads DSGVTQTPKHLITATGQRVTLRCSPRSGDLSVYWYQQSLDQGLQFLIQYYNGEERAKGNILERFSAQQFPDLHSELNLSSLELGDSALYFCASSVPGLAGGDTQYFGPGTRLTVL.

The V and J genes are TRBV18 and TRBJ2-1; 13 bases are a match to TRBD2. From germline, CDR1 is KGHSH and CDR2 LQKENI. V shed 1 base, J shed 10 bases, and the junction held 7 bases outside the gene matches. This CDR3 has 16 residues. The CDR3 sequence is CASSPRGLAGEGEQFF. The CDR3 DNA follows: TGTGCCAGCTCACCACGCGGACTAGCGGGAGAAGGCGAGCAGTTCTTC.

V and J are TRBV2 and TRBJ1-1, with 9 bases aligning to TRBD1. This CDR3 spans 14 amino acids. CDR1 is SNHLY and CDR2 is FYNNEI in the germline V gene. Losses at the gene ends were 7 bases for V and 4 bases for J; bases not matched to a gene: 7. Here the CDR3 reads CASIRDRVGTEAFF. The CDR3 DNA reads as TGTGCCAGCATTCGGGACAGGGTGGGCACTGAAGCTTTCTTT.

This chain connects TRBV28 to TRBJ2-3; 9 bases fit TRBD1. The germline V gene has CDR1 MDHEN and CDR2 SYDVKM. The CDR3 runs to 17 residues. Trimming took 2 bases from V and 3 from J; bases not matched to a gene: 9. In DNA form, the CDR3 reads TGTGCCAGCAGTTTACCCGGGACAGGGATGATTACAGATACGCAGTATTTT. Protein sequence: CASSLPGTGMITDTQYF.

This clone has more than one count but fewer than ten. V usage is TRBV27 and J usage is TRBJ1-1; possibly TRBD1 for D (6 bases). The V end lost 5 bases, the J end lost 0 bases, and 16 bases lay between the germline ends. Per germline, CDR1 MNHEY and CDR2 SMNVEV (reference sequence). The length of the CDR3 is 16 residues. The CDR3 region has the DNA TGTGCCAGCAGTACCTACAGGGTCCCCATGAACACTGAAGCTTTCTTT. This gives the protein CASSTYRVPMNTEAFF.

The gene calls are TRBV4-1 and TRBJ2-7, with 9 positions matching TRBD2. The CDR3 length is 16 residues. Losses at the gene ends were 1 base for V and 5 bases for J; bases not matched to a gene: 9. Germline V gene lookup returns CDR1 MGHRA and CDR2 YSYEKL. The CDR3 loop is CASSQVDSGRGDEQYF. The CDR3 region has the DNA TGCGCCAGCAGCCAAGTTGATAGCGGGAGAGGTGACGAGCAGTACTTC.

The chain links TRBV4-1 to TRBJ2-3, with 11 positions matching TRBD1. CDR3 length equals 15 residues. With 4 bases clipped from V and 4 bases from J, the junction kept 4 bases outside the gene matches. Germline loops: CDR1 MGHRA, CDR2 YSYEKL. CDR3 protein: CASSPPGQGADTQYF. Written as DNA, the CDR3 is TGCGCCAGCAGCCCCCCGGGACAGGGGGCAGATACGCAGTATTTT.